This is a list of T cell receptor beta chains from one sample in a study of blood T cell repertoires in COVID-19. Assay used: immunoSEQ multiplex PCR; TCRdb lists only in-frame clones, some missing. The sample contains approximately 210,000 clones, roughly 90% of which appear only once. Sequenced input: peripheral blood. The receptors derive from a woman between 40 and 55 years old who had recovered from COVID-19. CDR3s include the opening cysteine and the closing phenylalanine or tryptophan. D genes are given only for firm matches. Part of the rows lack a size; the others show once, few, many or a class for expanded clones.

d_gene: TRBD1; j_gene: TRBJ1-5; v_gene: TRBV29-1; abundance: once; CDR3aa: CSVQTGGNQPQHF; CDR3nt: TGCAGCGTTCAAACAGGGGGCAATCAGCCCCAGCATTTT
d_gene: TRBD1; j_gene: TRBJ1-2; v_gene: TRBV18; abundance: -; CDR3aa: CASSPGTGGYGYTF; CDR3nt: TGTGCCAGCTCACCAGGGACAGGGGGCTATGGCTACACCTTC
d_gene: TRBD2; j_gene: TRBJ2-1; v_gene: TRBV18; abundance: -; CDR3aa: CASSPTIPGLAGGEEQFF; CDR3nt: TGTGCCAGCTCACCTACAATTCCGGGACTAGCGGGAGGTGAGGAGCAGTTCTTC
d_gene: -; j_gene: TRBJ2-3; v_gene: TRBV24-1; abundance: -; CDR3aa: CATSDPSGSTDTQYF; CDR3nt: TGTGCCACCAGTGACCCGAGCGGTAGCACAGATACGCAGTATTTT
d_gene: -; j_gene: TRBJ2-7; v_gene: TRBV28; abundance: -; CDR3aa: CASSPLRTLLMSEQYF; CDR3nt: TGTGCCAGCAGTCCGCTTCGGACTCTCCTAATGAGCGAGCAGTACTTC
d_gene: TRBD1; j_gene: TRBJ1-4; v_gene: TRBV28; abundance: -; CDR3aa: CASQGGALGEKLFF; CDR3nt: TGTGCCAGCCAGGGGGGCGCATTAGGCGAAAAACTGTTTTTT
d_gene: -; j_gene: TRBJ2-5; v_gene: TRBV5-1; abundance: -; CDR3aa: CASSLREGSETQYF; CDR3nt: TGCGCCAGCAGCTTGCGTGAGGGTTCGGAGACCCAGTACTTC
d_gene: -; j_gene: TRBJ2-3; v_gene: TRBV7-6; abundance: once; CDR3aa: CASSAPEGGTDTQYF; CDR3nt: TGTGCCAGCAGCGCCCCGGAGGGCGGCACAGATACGCAGTATTTT
d_gene: -; j_gene: TRBJ2-2; v_gene: TRBV30; abundance: -; CDR3aa: CAWGTTGAGELFF; CDR3nt: TGTGCCTGGGGGACAACGGGGGCCGGGGAGCTGTTTTTT
d_gene: -; j_gene: TRBJ2-3; v_gene: TRBV19; abundance: -; CDR3aa: CASSMLAQIGADTQYF; CDR3nt: TGTGCCAGTAGTATGCTCGCCCAGATAGGAGCAGATACGCAGTATTTT
d_gene: TRBD1; j_gene: TRBJ2-2; v_gene: TRBV19; abundance: once; CDR3aa: CASRTGGRIKAGELFF; CDR3nt: TGTGCCAGTAGGACAGGGGGCCGAATAAAGGCCGGGGAGCTGTTTTTT
d_gene: TRBD2; j_gene: TRBJ2-5; v_gene: TRBV11-3; abundance: few; CDR3aa: CASSHPGGGGETQYF; CDR3nt: TGTGCCAGCAGTCACCCCGGTGGGGGGGGAGAGACCCAGTACTTC
d_gene: TRBD2; j_gene: TRBJ2-5; v_gene: TRBV5-1; abundance: -; CDR3aa: CASSLGGGQETQYF; CDR3nt: TGCGCCAGCAGCTTGGGGGGAGGGCAAGAGACCCAGTACTTC
d_gene: -; j_gene: TRBJ1-2; v_gene: TRBV10-3; abundance: -; CDR3aa: CAIVPDSSNYGYTF; CDR3nt: TGTGCCATCGTCCCGGACAGCTCTAACTATGGCTACACCTTC
d_gene: TRBD1; j_gene: TRBJ1-2; v_gene: TRBV7-9; abundance: -; CDR3aa: CASSKTTGDYGYTF; CDR3nt: TGTGCCAGCAGCAAGACGACAGGGGACTATGGCTACACCTTC
d_gene: -; j_gene: TRBJ2-7; v_gene: TRBV12-2; abundance: -; CDR3aa: CASRLVLRVGDYEQYF; CDR3nt: TGTGCAAGTCGCTTAGTTCTGCGGGTAGGCGACTACGAGCAGTACTTC
d_gene: TRBD1; j_gene: TRBJ2-7; v_gene: TRBV3-1/TRBV3-2; abundance: many; CDR3aa: CASSQGPSRQGASYEQYF; CDR3nt: TGTGCCAGCAGCCAAGGCCCCTCAAGACAGGGGGCTTCGTACGAGCAGTACTTC
d_gene: -; j_gene: TRBJ2-1; v_gene: TRBV7-3; abundance: -; CDR3aa: CASSAMASEYNEQFF; CDR3nt: TGTGCCAGCAGTGCAATGGCTAGCGAATACAATGAGCAGTTCTTC
d_gene: -; j_gene: TRBJ1-1; v_gene: TRBV10-3; abundance: few; CDR3aa: CAISGNRDTEAFF; CDR3nt: TGTGCCATCAGTGGGAACAGGGACACTGAAGCTTTCTTT
d_gene: -; j_gene: TRBJ1-5; v_gene: TRBV19; abundance: -; CDR3aa: CASIGEGVSNQPQHF; CDR3nt: TGTGCCAGTATTGGGGAGGGAGTAAGCAATCAGCCCCAGCATTTT
d_gene: -; j_gene: TRBJ1-4; v_gene: TRBV19; abundance: -; CDR3aa: CASSISGRAPEKLFF; CDR3nt: TGTGCCAGTAGTATAAGTGGCAGGGCGCCTGAAAAACTGTTTTTT
d_gene: TRBD1; j_gene: TRBJ1-2; v_gene: TRBV6-1; abundance: few; CDR3aa: CASRGTGEDGYTF; CDR3nt: TGTGCCAGCAGGGGGACAGGGGAGGATGGCTACACCTTC
d_gene: TRBD1; j_gene: TRBJ1-2; v_gene: TRBV6-5; abundance: -; CDR3aa: CASSYMTGGAGGYTF; CDR3nt: TGTGCCAGCAGTTATATGACAGGGGGCGCCGGGGGCTACACCTTC
d_gene: TRBD2; j_gene: TRBJ2-1; v_gene: TRBV5-1; abundance: -; CDR3aa: CASSISGDPYNEQFF; CDR3nt: TGCGCCAGCAGCATTAGCGGGGACCCTTACAATGAGCAGTTCTTC
d_gene: TRBD1; j_gene: TRBJ1-1; v_gene: TRBV6-6; abundance: once; CDR3aa: CASSQPNRGLRKSEAFF; CDR3nt: TGTGCCAGCAGTCAACCAAACAGGGGACTGAGGAAGTCTGAAGCTTTCTTT